The clone carrying this T cell receptor (beta chain) was counted many times. Its target is unknown. This sample was taken from a study of blood T cells in healthy people across ages. Study-level results: Age showed a roughly linear inverse relationship with TCR beta diversity per million T cells. Any changes in expanded clonotypes were possibly confounded, as donor CMV status remained unknown. What prevented conclusive comparison of naive and antigen-experienced cells was that PBMCs were unsorted.

Per germline, CDR1 DFQATT and CDR2 SNEGSKA (reference sequence). V shed 5 bases and J 5 bases; nucleotides not matched to a gene: 9. The CDR3 is 14 amino acids. Per sample, no less than 6 micrograms of total RNA were extracted. Primers used in a second PCR of about 6 to 11 cycles were a sample-barcoded 5' primer and a J-beta primer mix. TCRdb re-called the 5' RACE reads with MiXCR, one entry per CDR3 protein. This table has fewer than 800,000 distinct CDR3 sequences, roughly 32% appearing once. The sequence derives from a woman of 80 years or more in good health. Input material: blood. The V gene is TRBV20-1, the J gene TRBJ2-3; 8 bases fit TRBD2. The CDR3 is CSAPGLAQLDTQYF. The CDR3 DNA reads TGCAGTGCTCCTGGACTAGCCCAGCTAGATACGCAGTATTTT.